The clone carrying this T cell receptor beta chain has at least ten counts. At the DNA level, this CDR3 is encoded by other sequences in the same sample as well. The source of the sample is a study of shared clonotypes between healthy human individuals. V was trimmed by 3 bases and J by 9 bases, leaving 17 bases between them. The germline V gene has CDR1 GTSNPN and CDR2 SVGIG (reference sequence). The CDR3 runs 13 residues. Every one of the donors was a Caucasian adult that lived in Nashville, Tennessee. The unsorted samples took tens of millions of PBMCs to get genomic DNA. Original processing notes: Sequence data from immunoSEQ were junction-only and lacked quality scores; consequently, filtering differed. Using immunoSEQ multiplex PCR, the repertoire was profiled, and TCRdb retains in-frame clones only, with some absent. V and J calls and clone size are given by that table; D and trimming were obtained from the DNA. The sample lists about 490,000 clones; roughly 80% were seen once.

This chain uses TRBV30 with TRBJ2-5; no reliable D call. The sequencing input was PBMCs. The source is a middle-aged woman in good health. Some clones in this sample may be carry-over from other donors' samples. The CDR3 loop is CAWSDGATQAQYF. As DNA, the CDR3 is TGTGCCTGGAGCGATGGAGCTACCCAGGCCCAGTACTTC.